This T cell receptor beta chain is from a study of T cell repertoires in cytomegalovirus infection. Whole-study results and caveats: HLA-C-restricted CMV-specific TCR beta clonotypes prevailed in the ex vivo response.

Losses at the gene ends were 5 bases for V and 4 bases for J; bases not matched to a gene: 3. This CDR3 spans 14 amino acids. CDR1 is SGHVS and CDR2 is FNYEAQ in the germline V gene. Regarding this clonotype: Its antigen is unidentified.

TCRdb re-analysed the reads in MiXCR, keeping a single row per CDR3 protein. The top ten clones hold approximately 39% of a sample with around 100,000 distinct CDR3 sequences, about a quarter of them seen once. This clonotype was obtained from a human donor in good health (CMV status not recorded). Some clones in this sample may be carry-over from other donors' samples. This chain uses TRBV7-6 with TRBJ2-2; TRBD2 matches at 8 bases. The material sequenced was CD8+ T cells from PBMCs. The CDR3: CASSHSGITGELFF. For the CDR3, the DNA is TGTGCCAGCAGCCATAGCGGGATCACCGGGGAGCTGTTTTTT.